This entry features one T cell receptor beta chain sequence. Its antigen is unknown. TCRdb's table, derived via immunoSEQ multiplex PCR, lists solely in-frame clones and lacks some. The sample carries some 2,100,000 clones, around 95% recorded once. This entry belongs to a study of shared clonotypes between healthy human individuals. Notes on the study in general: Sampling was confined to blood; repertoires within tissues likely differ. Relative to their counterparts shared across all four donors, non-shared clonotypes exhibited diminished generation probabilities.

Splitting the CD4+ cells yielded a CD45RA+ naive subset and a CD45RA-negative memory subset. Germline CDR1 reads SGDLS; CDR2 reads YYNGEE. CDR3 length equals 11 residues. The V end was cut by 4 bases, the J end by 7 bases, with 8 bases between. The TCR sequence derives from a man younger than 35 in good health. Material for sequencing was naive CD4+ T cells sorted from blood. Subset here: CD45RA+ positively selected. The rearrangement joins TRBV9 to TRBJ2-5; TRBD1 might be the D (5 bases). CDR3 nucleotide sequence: TGTGCCAGCAGCCCAAGGGGGACCCAGTACTTC. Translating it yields CASSPRGTQYF.